These T cell receptor beta chains were read from a single sample in a study of T cell responses to AZD1222 COVID-19 vaccine. Clones were read by immunoSEQ multiplex PCR, and TCRdb kept only the in-frame ones, dropping some. The sample contains 95,000 to 150,000 clones, more than 65% of which appear only once. This material consisted of peripheral blood, taken 28 days after the second AZD1222 dose. These TCRs come from an adult who received the AZD1222 COVID-19 vaccine. Both conserved end residues are trimmed from each CDR3. The D gene is left open where the match is weak.

CDR3aa | v_gene | d_gene | j_gene
ATSRSPTGDESYNEQF | TRBV15 | TRBD1 | TRBJ2-1
ASSPSSCQGGLPGSNEQY | TRBV3-1/TRBV3-2 | TRBD1 | TRBJ2-7
ASSLGQGTTEAF | TRBV5-6 | TRBD1 | TRBJ1-1
ASTPPLGTGGSYYEQY | TRBV28 | TRBD1 | TRBJ2-7
ASSAGTGRNTEAF | TRBV9 | TRBD1 | TRBJ1-1
ASTLTETYGYT | TRBV9 | - | TRBJ1-2
ASSPLAGWGEQF | TRBV11-2 | - | TRBJ2-1
ASSQGGGGVYEQY | TRBV4-3 | TRBD2 | TRBJ2-7
ASSLVAGQGYNEQF | TRBV5-1 | TRBD1 | TRBJ2-1
ASSQDTYTGELF | TRBV4-3 | - | TRBJ2-2
ATSGPTGQY | TRBV24-1 | - | TRBJ2-7
ASSFGADTQY | TRBV28 | - | TRBJ2-3
ASSSGTSNNEQF | TRBV5-4 | - | TRBJ2-1
ASPTGVRPQH | TRBV21-1 | - | TRBJ1-5
AWSVGTVSNQPQH | TRBV30 | - | TRBJ1-5
ASSATGTGYGYT | TRBV7-9 | TRBD1 | TRBJ1-2
ATSGTSGETNSYEQY | TRBV10-2 | TRBD2 | TRBJ2-7
ASSLRGLDWVYGYT | TRBV19 | - | TRBJ1-2
ASSILRNPLQETQY | TRBV19 | - | TRBJ2-5
ASSTGTDIQNEQF | TRBV19 | TRBD1 | TRBJ2-1
ASIRQGNTEAF | TRBV28 | TRBD1 | TRBJ1-1
ASNEDSGGYGYT | TRBV2 | - | TRBJ1-2
ASTARGGSNYGYT | TRBV19 | - | TRBJ1-2
ATSPQTGSYNEQF | TRBV15 | - | TRBJ2-1